This record covers a single T cell receptor beta chain. The source of the sample is a study of blood T cell repertoires in COVID-19. Turning to the study itself: The United States, Italy and Spain supplied acute and convalescent COVID-19 samples. PBMCs, B-cell-depleted T cells, or T cells were the source of the cDNA or gDNA that made up the material.

Per the original data handling: Counts of nucleated cells, estimated from reference gene primer amplification, were obtained. The protocol was immunoSEQ multiplex PCR, while the TCRdb copy is restricted to in-frame clones and leaves out a portion. Clone size and the V and J calls come from that table; the DNA yielded D and trimming. Among about 210,000 clones listed, 90% to 95% were seen once. The V end was cut by 1 base, the J end by 1 base, with 8 bases between. Looked up from germline, CDR1 is SGHRS and CDR2 is YFSETQ. There are 14 residues in the CDR3. The TCR originated in a man aged 25-40 years with acute or convalescent COVID-19. The rearrangement joins TRBV5-1 to TRBJ1-1; no firm D call. Sequences were obtained from peripheral blood. This CDR3 reads CASSLSAGNTEAFF. DNA of the CDR3: TGCGCCAGCAGCTTGTCGGCAGGGAACACTGAAGCTTTCTTT.